This TCR beta chain was recovered during a study of T cell responses to AZD1222 COVID-19 vaccine. The wider study: Pooled together were second doses at about 4 or about 12 weeks.

Germline CDR1 and CDR2: SNHLY and FYNNEI. Trimming left V 4 bases short and J 5 bases short, with 12 bases between. The CDR3 sequence is 14 residues long. Findings and caveats of the study: None of the repertoires were sampled until the peak T cell response had passed. Across spike, vaccine-associated CD4 TCRs were found, dominant at 160-218 and 743-854. Compared with day 0, the breadth and depth of the Spike-specific TCR repertoire rose significantly after two doses of AZD1222.

Some clones are missing from TCRdb's copy, which holds only in-frame ones; the method was immunoSEQ multiplex PCR. There are 140,000 to 150,000 clones in the sample; roughly 88% occur only once, and around 7.8% lies in the top ten. This clone was counted a single time. Antigen: not known. The chain has TRBV2 and TRBJ2-1; either TRBD1 or TRBD2 may fit D (6 bases each). The sample in question was peripheral blood, obtained on day 0 of AZD1222 vaccination. The receptor was isolated from an adult in good health. As DNA, the CDR3 is TGTGCCAGCAGTGCTGGAGGGGGAGACAATGAGCAGTTCTTC. Its translation: CASSAGGGDNEQFF. Filled out from reference TRBV2 and TRBJ2-1, the complete variable domain reads EPEVTQTPSHQVTQMGQEVILRCVPISNHLYFYWYRQILGQKVEFLVSFYNNEISEKSEIFDDQFSVERPDGSNFTLKIRSTKLEDSAMYFCASSAGGGDNEQFFGPGTRLTVL.